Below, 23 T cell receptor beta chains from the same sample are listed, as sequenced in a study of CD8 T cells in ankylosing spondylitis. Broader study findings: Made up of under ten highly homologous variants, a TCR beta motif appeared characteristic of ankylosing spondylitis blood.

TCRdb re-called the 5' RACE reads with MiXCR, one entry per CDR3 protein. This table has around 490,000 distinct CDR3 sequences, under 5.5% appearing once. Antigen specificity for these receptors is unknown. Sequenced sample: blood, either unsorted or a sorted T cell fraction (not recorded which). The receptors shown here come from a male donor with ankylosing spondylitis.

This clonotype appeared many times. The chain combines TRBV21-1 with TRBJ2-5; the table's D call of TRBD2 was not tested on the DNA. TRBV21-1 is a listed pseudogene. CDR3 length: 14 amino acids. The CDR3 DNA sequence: TGTGCCAGCAGCGGTGAGCGGGGGGAAGAGACCCAGTACTTC. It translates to CASSGERGEETQYF.

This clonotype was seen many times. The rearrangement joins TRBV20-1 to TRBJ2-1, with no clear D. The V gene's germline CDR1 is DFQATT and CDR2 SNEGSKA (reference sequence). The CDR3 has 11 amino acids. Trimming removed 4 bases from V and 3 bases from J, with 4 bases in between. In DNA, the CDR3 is TGCAGTGCTATATTCTACAATGAGCAGTTCTTC. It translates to CSAIFYNEQFF.

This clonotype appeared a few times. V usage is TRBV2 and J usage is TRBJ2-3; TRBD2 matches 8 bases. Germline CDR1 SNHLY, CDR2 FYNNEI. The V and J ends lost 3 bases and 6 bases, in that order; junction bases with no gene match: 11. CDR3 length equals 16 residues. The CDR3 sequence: CASSDEGLGGTDTQYF. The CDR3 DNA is TGTGCCAGCAGTGATGAGGGACTAGGAGGAACGGATACGCAGTATTTT.

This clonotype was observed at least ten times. The CDR3 loop is CSAKTSGGYNEQFF. In DNA form, the CDR3 reads TGCAGTGCGAAGACTAGCGGGGGCTACAATGAGCAGTTCTTC. V usage is TRBV20-1 and J usage is TRBJ2-1; the match to TRBD2 covers 12 bases. The junction had 3 bases not matched to a gene; V was cut back by 6 bases and J by 3 bases. Germline V gene lookup returns CDR1 DFQATT and CDR2 SNEGSKA (reference sequence). The CDR3 has 14 residues.

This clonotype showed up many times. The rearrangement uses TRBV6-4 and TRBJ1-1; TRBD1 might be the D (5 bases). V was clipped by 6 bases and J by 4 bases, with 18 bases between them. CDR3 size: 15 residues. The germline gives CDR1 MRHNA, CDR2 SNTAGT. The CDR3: CASRAGLTGGTEAFF. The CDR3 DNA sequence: TGTGCCAGCAGAGCCGGTCTCACGGGGGGCACTGAAGCTTTCTTT.

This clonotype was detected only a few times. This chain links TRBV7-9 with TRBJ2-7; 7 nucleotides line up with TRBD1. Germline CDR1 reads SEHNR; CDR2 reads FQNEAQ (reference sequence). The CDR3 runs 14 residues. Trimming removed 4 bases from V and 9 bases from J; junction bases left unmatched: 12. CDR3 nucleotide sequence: TGTGCCAGCAGCTCATCCTTAGGGGGCCAGGGGCAGTACTTC. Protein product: CASSSSLGGQGQYF.

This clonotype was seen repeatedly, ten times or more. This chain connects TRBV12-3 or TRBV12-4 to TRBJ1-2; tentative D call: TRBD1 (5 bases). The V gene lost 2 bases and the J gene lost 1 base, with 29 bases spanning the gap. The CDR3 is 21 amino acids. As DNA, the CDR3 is TGTGCCAGCAGTTTATGGGGCGCAGAATCCTTAAAACCTCCCTATAACTATGGCTACACCTTC. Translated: CASSLWGAESLKPPYNYGYTF.

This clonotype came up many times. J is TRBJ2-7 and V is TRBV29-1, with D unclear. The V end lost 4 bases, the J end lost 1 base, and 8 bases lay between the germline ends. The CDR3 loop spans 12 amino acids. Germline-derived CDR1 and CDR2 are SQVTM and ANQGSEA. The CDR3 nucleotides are TGCAGCGTTGGAGAGAGGTCCTACGAGCAGTACTTC. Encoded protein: CSVGERSYEQYF.

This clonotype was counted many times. The CDR3, as DNA: TGTGCCACCAAGGACAGCAACCAAGAGACCCAGTACTTC. This codes for CATKDSNQETQYF. The chain has TRBV24-1 and TRBJ2-5, with D possibly matching TRBD1 (6 bases). V was cut by 8 bases and J by 0 bases, with 9 bases left in between. Looked up from germline, CDR1 is KGHDR and CDR2 is SFDVKD. This CDR3 has 13 residues.

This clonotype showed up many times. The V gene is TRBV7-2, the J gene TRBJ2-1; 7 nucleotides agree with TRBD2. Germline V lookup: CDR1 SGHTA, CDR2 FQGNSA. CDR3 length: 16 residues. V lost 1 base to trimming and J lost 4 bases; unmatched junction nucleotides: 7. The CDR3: CASSLGGEGNYNEQFF. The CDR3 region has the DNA TGTGCCAGCAGCTTAGGGGGGGAGGGAAATTACAATGAGCAGTTCTTC.

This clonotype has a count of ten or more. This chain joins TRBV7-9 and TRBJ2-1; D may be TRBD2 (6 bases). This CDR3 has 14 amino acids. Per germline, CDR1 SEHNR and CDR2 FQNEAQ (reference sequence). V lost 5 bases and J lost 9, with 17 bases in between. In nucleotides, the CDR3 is TGTGCCAGCAGCCCGATTGCCTCGGAGGGTGAGCAGTTCTTC. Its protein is CASSPIASEGEQFF.

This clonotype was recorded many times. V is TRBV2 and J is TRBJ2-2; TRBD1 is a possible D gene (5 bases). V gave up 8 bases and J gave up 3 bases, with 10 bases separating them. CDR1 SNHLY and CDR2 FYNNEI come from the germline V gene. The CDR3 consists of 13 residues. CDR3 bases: TGTGCCAGCTCAGGGATTGACACCGGGGAGCTGTTTTTT. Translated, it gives CASSGIDTGELFF.

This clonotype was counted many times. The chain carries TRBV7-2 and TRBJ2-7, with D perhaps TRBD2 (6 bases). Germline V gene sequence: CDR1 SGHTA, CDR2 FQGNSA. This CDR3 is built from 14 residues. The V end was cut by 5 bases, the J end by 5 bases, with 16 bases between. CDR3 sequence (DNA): TGTGCCAGCAGCAACCCCGGGACTCCGCACGAGCAGTACTTC. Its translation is CASSNPGTPHEQYF.

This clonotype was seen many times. The CDR3 here is CSAQDTPTSYEQYF. The CDR3, as DNA: TGCAGTGCTCAGGACACACCAACCTCCTACGAGCAGTACTTC. V usage is TRBV20-1 and J usage is TRBJ2-7; D is possibly TRBD1 (5 bases). CDR3 length: 14 residues. The V gene lost 5 bases and the J gene lost 0 bases, with 14 bases spanning the gap. Germline values: CDR1 DFQATT, CDR2 SNEGSKA (reference sequence).

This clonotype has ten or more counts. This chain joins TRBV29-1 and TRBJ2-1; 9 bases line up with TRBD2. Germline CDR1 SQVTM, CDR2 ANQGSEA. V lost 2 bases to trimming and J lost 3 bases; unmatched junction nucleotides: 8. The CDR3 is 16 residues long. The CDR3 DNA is TGCAGCGTTGAATTAGGCGGGGGGGAGAACTACAATGAGCAGTTCTTC. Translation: CSVELGGGENYNEQFF.

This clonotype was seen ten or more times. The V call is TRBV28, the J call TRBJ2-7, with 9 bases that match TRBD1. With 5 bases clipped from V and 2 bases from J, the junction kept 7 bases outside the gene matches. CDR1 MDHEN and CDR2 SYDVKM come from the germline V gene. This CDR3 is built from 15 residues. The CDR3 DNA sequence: TGTGCCAGCAGTATAGGGACAGGGACCCCCTACGAGCAGTACTTC. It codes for CASSIGTGTPYEQYF.

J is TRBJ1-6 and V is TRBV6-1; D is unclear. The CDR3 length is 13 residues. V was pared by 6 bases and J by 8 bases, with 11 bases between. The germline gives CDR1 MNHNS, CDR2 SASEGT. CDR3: CASSPVSDSPLHF. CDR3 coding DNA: TGTGCCAGCAGCCCCGTCAGTGATTCACCCCTCCACTTT.

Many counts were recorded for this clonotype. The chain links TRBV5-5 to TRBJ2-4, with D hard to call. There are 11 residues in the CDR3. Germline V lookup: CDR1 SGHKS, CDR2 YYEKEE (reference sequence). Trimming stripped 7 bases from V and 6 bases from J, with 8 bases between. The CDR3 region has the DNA TGTGCCAGCGGAATGTTAAACATTCAGTACTTC. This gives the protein CASGMLNIQYF.

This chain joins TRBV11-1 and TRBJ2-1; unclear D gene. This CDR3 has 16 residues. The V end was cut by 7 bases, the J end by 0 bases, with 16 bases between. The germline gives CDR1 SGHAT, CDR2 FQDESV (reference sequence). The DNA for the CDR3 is TGTGCCAGCACCCCTAAAAGGACGAGCTCCTACAATGAGCAGTTCTTC. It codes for CASTPKRTSSYNEQFF.

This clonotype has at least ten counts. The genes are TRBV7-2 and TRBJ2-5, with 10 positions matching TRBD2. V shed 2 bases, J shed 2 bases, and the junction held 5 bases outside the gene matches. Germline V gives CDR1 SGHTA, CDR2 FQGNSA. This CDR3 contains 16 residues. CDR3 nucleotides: TGTGCCAGCAGCTTAAGTCCTAGCGGGGGTCAAGAGACCCAGTACTTC. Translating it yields CASSLSPSGGQETQYF.

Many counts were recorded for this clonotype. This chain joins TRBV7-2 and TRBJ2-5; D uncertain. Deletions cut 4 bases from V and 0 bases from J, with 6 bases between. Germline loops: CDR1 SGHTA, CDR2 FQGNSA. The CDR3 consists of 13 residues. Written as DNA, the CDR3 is TGTGCCAGCAGCTCCGAGTACCAAGAGACCCAGTACTTC. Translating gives CASSSEYQETQYF.

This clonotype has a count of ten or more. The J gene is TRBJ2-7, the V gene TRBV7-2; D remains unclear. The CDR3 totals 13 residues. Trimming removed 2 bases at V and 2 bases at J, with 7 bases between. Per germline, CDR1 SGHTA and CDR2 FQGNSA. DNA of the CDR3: TGTGCCAGCAGCTTACCCCTTGCCTACGAGCAGTACTTC. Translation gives CASSLPLAYEQYF.

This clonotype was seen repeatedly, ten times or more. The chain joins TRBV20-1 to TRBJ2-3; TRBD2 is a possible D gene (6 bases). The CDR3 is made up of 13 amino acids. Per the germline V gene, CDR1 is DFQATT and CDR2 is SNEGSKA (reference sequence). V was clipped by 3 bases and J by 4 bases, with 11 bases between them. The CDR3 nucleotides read TGCAGTGCTAGCCACGGGAGTGCAGATACGCAGTATTTT. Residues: CSASHGSADTQYF.